Presented here are 17 T cell receptor beta chains from one specimen sequenced in a study of radiotherapy plus CTLA-4 blockade in lung cancer. Sequencing used immunoSEQ multiplex PCR; TCRdb keeps in-frame clones, though not all of them. Of about 86,000 clones listed, roughly 87% are singletons. Material: peripheral blood, obtained from a patient treated with radiotherapy plus ipilimumab. The origin of the receptors is a human donor with non-small cell lung cancer who had stable disease on radiotherapy plus ipilimumab.

The chain couples TRBV13 to TRBJ2-5, with D uncertain. Germline loops: CDR1 PRHDT, CDR2 FYEKMQ (reference sequence). The CDR3 has 13 amino acids. V gave up 0 bases and J gave up 5 bases, with 7 bases separating them. The CDR3 coding sequence is TGTGCCAGCAGCTTAGGCCTGGGGGAGACCCAGTACTTC. Translated: CASSLGLGETQYF.

The gene calls are TRBV6-1 and TRBJ1-2; D is undetermined. The CDR3 extends over 9 amino acids. The V gene's germline CDR1 is MNHNS and CDR2 SASEGT. CDR3 residues: CGTAGGYTF. CDR3 coding DNA: TGTGGGACCGCTGGGGGCTACACCTTC.

J is TRBJ2-1 and V is TRBV7-9; 11 bases fit TRBD2. Germline CDR1 SEHNR, CDR2 FQNEAQ (reference sequence). V was pared by 0 bases and J by 3 bases, with 10 bases of the junction left unmatched. This CDR3 has 19 amino acids. CDR3 loop: CASSLAATRTSGRYNEQFF. The CDR3 DNA sequence: TGTGCCAGCAGCTTAGCAGCTACGCGGACTAGCGGGCGCTACAATGAGCAGTTCTTC.

The chain recombines TRBV14 with TRBJ2-1; the match to TRBD2 covers 13 bases. The length of the CDR3 is 15 residues. Looked up from germline, CDR1 is SGHDN and CDR2 is FVKESK. The V and J ends lost 3 bases and 8 bases, in that order; junction bases with no gene match: 4. The CDR3 sequence is CASSQTSGRLDEQFF. In DNA, the CDR3 is TGTGCCAGCAGCCAGACTAGCGGGAGGTTGGATGAGCAGTTCTTC.

This clone was recorded only once. The chain carries TRBV7-2 and TRBJ1-4; D unclear. The CDR3 extends over 14 amino acids. Trimming took off 3 bases at V and 4 bases at J, with 9 bases between the two ends. Germline CDR1 SGHTA, CDR2 FQGNSA. CDR3: CASSLRLGNEKLFF. The CDR3 region has the DNA TGTGCCAGCAGCTTGAGGTTAGGTAATGAAAAACTGTTTTTT.

This chain joins TRBV14 and TRBJ2-1; TRBD2 aligns across 14 bases. Germline V gene lookup returns CDR1 SGHDN and CDR2 FVKESK. Unmatched junction bases numbered 4, after V lost 0 bases and J lost 3 bases. The CDR3 covers 18 residues. CDR3 amino acids: CASSQEGGLAGVYNEQFF. The CDR3 coding sequence is TGTGCCAGCAGCCAAGAGGGGGGACTAGCGGGAGTCTACAATGAGCAGTTCTTC. The full variable domain, in which reference TRBV14 and TRBJ2-1 provide the parts outside the CDR3, is EAGVTQFPSHSVIEKGQTVTLRCDPISGHDNLYWYRRVMGKEIKFLLHFVKESKQDESGMPNNRFLAERTGGTYSTLKVQPAELEDSGVYFCASSQEGGLAGVYNEQFFGPGTRLTVL.

The chain uses TRBV19 and TRBJ2-7, with TRBD2 identical over 10 bases. V shed 7 bases, J shed 5 bases, and the junction held 8 bases outside the gene matches. The CDR3 loop spans 14 amino acids. Germline V gene sequence: CDR1 LNHDA, CDR2 SQIVND (reference sequence). The CDR3 loop is CASMSGGAFNEQYF. As DNA, the CDR3 is TGTGCCAGTATGAGCGGGGGGGCGTTTAACGAGCAGTACTTC.

The chain employs TRBV21-1 and TRBJ2-7. TRBV21-1 is noted as a pseudogene. The CDR3 is made up of 16 amino acids. CDR3 residues: CASSGQGTSLTGEQYF. The CDR3 DNA follows: TGTGCCAGCAGCGGACAGGGGACTAGCCTAACGGGGGAGCAGTACTTC.

This clone appeared once. This chain connects TRBV30 to TRBJ2-7, with 8 bases fitting TRBD1. CDR1 is GTSNPN, CDR2 SVGIG, per germline (reference sequence). V shed 5 bases and J 0 bases; nucleotides not matched to a gene: 15. This CDR3 comprises 17 residues. Here the CDR3 DNA reads TGTGCCTGGGACGGAGGCCCAGGGGGCGAGGGCTCCTACGAGCAGTACTTC. This codes for CAWDGGPGGEGSYEQYF.

The V and J genes are TRBV7-6 and TRBJ1-5, with D possibly being TRBD1 (6 bases). The V gene lost 2 bases and the J gene lost 0 bases, with 17 bases spanning the gap. CDR1 and CDR2 from the germline V gene are SGHVS and FNYEAQ. This CDR3 region has 18 residues. CDR3 DNA: TGTGCCAGCAGCTTACAACAGGGAGAGAGCTATAGCAATCAGCCCCAGCATTTT. As protein: CASSLQQGESYSNQPQHF. Full variable domain (missing parts from reference TRBV7-6 and TRBJ1-5): GAGVSQSPRYKVTKRGQDVALRCDPISGHVSLYWYRQALGQGPEFLTYFNYEAQQDKSGLPNDRFSAERPEGSISTLTIQRTEQRDSAMYRCASSLQQGESYSNQPQHFGDGTRLSIL.

This clone was recorded once. This sequence joins TRBV9 and TRBJ2-5, with D perhaps matching TRBD2 (6 bases). The V end lost 0 bases, the J end lost 1 base, and 13 bases lay between the germline ends. The CDR3 extends over 16 amino acids. From germline, CDR1 is SGDLS and CDR2 YYNGEE. The chain's CDR3 is CASSVGTAGFQETQYF. DNA of the CDR3: TGTGCCAGCAGCGTAGGCACGGCGGGGTTCCAAGAGACCCAGTACTTC.

The CDR3 DNA is TGTGCCAGCAAAGCGGGGGCCCGAAACACAGATACGCAGTATTTT. This encodes CASKAGARNTDTQYF. The chain joins TRBV2 to TRBJ2-3; 8 nucleotides match TRBD2. The trim removed 7 bases at V and 2 bases at J, leaving 8 bases unmatched. CDR1 and CDR2 (germline): SNHLY, FYNNEI. The CDR3 is made up of 15 amino acids. The whole variable domain, remainder taken from reference TRBV2 and TRBJ2-3, is EPEVTQTPSHQVTQMGQEVILRCVPISNHLYFYWYRQILGQKVEFLVSFYNNEISEKSEIFDDQFSVERPDGSNFTLKIRSTKLEDSAMYFCASKAGARNTDTQYFGPGTRLTVL.

V is TRBV23-1 and J is TRBJ1-1; D is uncertain. TRBV23-1 is flagged as an ORF with uncertain function. Between the trimmed V and J ends, which lost 3 bases and 6 bases, there was a span of 29 bases. The CDR3 runs to 19 residues. The CDR3 coding sequence is TGCGCCAGCAGTCACTCTTGTTCCCGGGAACTGGGCCGAGGCGCTGAAGCTTTCTTT. This sequence encodes CASSHSCSRELGRGAEAFF.

The gene calls are TRBV7-9 and TRBJ1-5; 7 nucleotides match TRBD1. CDR1 and CDR2 (germline): SEHNR, FQNEAQ (reference sequence). This CDR3 has 14 amino acids. The V and J ends lost 5 bases and 5 bases, in that order; junction bases with no gene match: 6. DNA for the CDR3: TGTGCCAGCAGCGAAGGACAGGATGATCAGCCCCAGCATTTT. Translated: CASSEGQDDQPQHF.

The chain has TRBV25-1 and TRBJ2-7; 8 nucleotides align to TRBD2. Losses at the gene ends were 4 bases for V and 5 bases for J; bases not matched to a gene: 7. The CDR3 consists of 14 residues. Germline V lookup: CDR1 MGHDK, CDR2 SYGVNS. The CDR3 sequence is CASSAAAGVDEQYF. CDR3 sequence (DNA): TGTGCCAGCAGTGCTGCAGCGGGGGTCGACGAGCAGTACTTC.

V usage is TRBV2 and J usage is TRBJ1-5; D gene unclear. Germline V gene sequence: CDR1 SNHLY, CDR2 FYNNEI. The CDR3 runs 11 residues. V was clipped by 6 bases and J by 4 bases, with 4 bases between them. The CDR3 sequence is CASRENQPQHF. The CDR3 coding sequence is TGTGCCAGCAGGGAGAATCAGCCCCAGCATTTT.

This clone has a single count. The chain has TRBV4-1 and TRBJ2-1; 12 nucleotides agree with TRBD2. This CDR3 contains 16 residues. The V gene end was trimmed by 3 bases and the J gene end by 4 bases; junction bases not matched to a gene: 4. Germline V gene lookup returns CDR1 MGHRA and CDR2 YSYEKL. The CDR3 spells CASSHASGGGYNEQFF. The CDR3 coding sequence is TGCGCCAGCAGCCACGCTAGCGGGGGGGGGTACAATGAGCAGTTCTTC.